The entry below describes one TCR beta chain. Its antigen is not known. V was clipped by 1 base and J by 13 bases; unmatched bases: 8. Germline V gene lookup returns CDR1 MGHRA and CDR2 YSYEKL. The length of the CDR3 is 15 residues. Presence of unique molecular identifiers characterized the TCR beta cDNA libraries. Each sample of roughly 0.9 to 10 million input T cells yielded 500,000 or so cDNA molecules, so each molecule approximated one T cell. TCRdb reprocessed the PCR reads via MiXCR and lists one record per CDR3 protein. In the table there are roughly 700,000 distinct CDR3 sequences, 25% to 30% of which are singletons. This specimen belongs to a study of post-analysis software for immune sequencing data. General study findings and limits: The study found significantly lower normalized Chao1 diversity in multiple sclerosis patients than in controls. Five or six TRBV segments were more frequent in patients than controls; TRBV5-6, TRBV5-1 and TRBV20-1 belonged to this group.

The origin of this receptor is a girl between 10 and 17 years old with multiple sclerosis. The chain couples TRBV4-1 to TRBJ2-1, with TRBD2 matching over 12 bases. Sequencing input: blood. CDR3 nucleotide sequence: TGCGCCAGCAGCCAAGCTAGCGGGGGGGCAGAGACCCAGTTCTTC. It translates to CASSQASGGAETQFF.